The T cell receptor (beta chain) described here comes from a study of blood T cells in healthy people across ages. Overall study findings and caveats: Per million T cells, the diversity of TCR beta decreased roughly linearly as age advanced.

The CDR3 runs 14 residues. Germline loops: CDR1 DFQATT, CDR2 SNEGSKA (reference sequence). After removal of 6 bases from V and 1 base from J, the junction contained 8 bases not matched to a gene. Turning to this clonotype: The antigen is undetermined.

Together with a sample-barcoded 5' primer, a J-beta primer mix was included in a second PCR lasting roughly 7 to 11 cycles. TCRdb used MiXCR to reprocess the 5' RACE reads, holding one entry per CDR3 protein. Counted here are roughly 700,000 distinct CDR3 sequences, approximately 50% occurring once; the ten biggest clones make up roughly a third. The clonotype originates from a woman in her sixties or seventies in good health. The chain links TRBV20-1 to TRBJ2-5, with 7 bases that match TRBD2. The material sequenced was blood. Written as DNA, the CDR3 is TGCAGTGCCACCCCGGGGAGGGGCCAAGAGACCCAGTACTTC. Residues: CSATPGRGQETQYF.